One and the same sample provided the 11 T cell receptor beta chains below, sequenced in a study of cytomegalovirus exposure and HLA in healthy donors. PCR primers comprised 60 Vbeta and 13 Jbeta primers. Measured with immunoSEQ multiplex PCR; TCRdb has only the in-frame clones, and not every one. Of roughly 130,000 clones in the sample, 60% to 85% are singletons; the top ten hold about 1.8%. The sample was PBMCs. Receptor source: a woman aged 40 to 50 in good health and CMV-seronegative.

V is TRBV7-3 and J is TRBJ2-3, with 8 bases aligning to TRBD2. The CDR3 has 21 residues. V was pared by 5 bases and J by 0 bases, with 22 bases of the junction left unmatched. The germline gives CDR1 SGHTA, CDR2 FQGTGA. The CDR3 spells CASSKRPVSGNFFRSTDTQYF. Written as DNA, the CDR3 is TGTGCCAGCAGCAAGAGACCCGTTAGCGGGAATTTCTTTAGGAGCACAGATACGCAGTATTTT.

This clone was picked up a small number of times. CDR3 residues: CASSVDPMDSVNTEAFF. CDR3 in DNA: TGTGCCAGCAGCGTAGACCCTATGGACTCTGTGAACACTGAAGCTTTCTTT. V usage is TRBV9 and J usage is TRBJ1-1, with no clear D. In germline, CDR1 is SGDLS, CDR2 YYNGEE. This CDR3 region has 17 residues. Between the trimmed V and J ends, which lost 0 bases and 0 bases, there was a span of 15 bases. The complete variable domain, with remaining parts taken from reference TRBV9 and TRBJ1-1, reads DSGVTQTPKHLITATGQRVTLRCSPRSGDLSVYWYQQSLDQGLQFLIQYYNGEERAKGNILERFSAQQFPDLHSELNLSSLELGDSALYFCASSVDPMDSVNTEAFFGQGTRLTVV.

The CDR3 is CAWTEGGDYGYTF. DNA for the CDR3: TGTGCCTGGACGGAAGGGGGCGACTATGGCTACACCTTC. V usage is TRBV30 and J usage is TRBJ1-2; the match to TRBD1 covers 7 bases. CDR1 and CDR2 from the germline V gene are GTSNPN and SVGIG (reference sequence). V shed 4 bases, J shed 3 bases, and the junction held 5 bases outside the gene matches. The CDR3 is made up of 13 amino acids.

In DNA, the CDR3 is TGTGCCAGCAGCTTGGGCCCCTTTGGTAACGCAGATACGCAGTATTTT. Its translation: CASSLGPFGNADTQYF. The chain has TRBV11-1 and TRBJ2-3, with D unclear. The CDR3 loop spans 16 amino acids. Germline V lookup: CDR1 SGHAT, CDR2 FQDESV (reference sequence). V lost 3 bases and J 4 bases, leaving 17 bases between the germline ends.

This clone was observed a few times. The genes are TRBV7-3 and TRBJ1-1; tentatively, D is TRBD1 (6 bases). The CDR3 has 15 residues. Germline lookup yields CDR1 SGHTA and CDR2 FQGTGA. Trimming took 0 bases from V and 4 from J, leaving 12 bases between them. Here the CDR3 reads CASSLTAGAGTEAFF. CDR3 bases: TGTGCCAGCAGCTTAACTGCAGGGGCAGGCACTGAAGCTTTCTTT. Supplemented by reference TRBV7-3 and TRBJ1-1, the full variable domain reads GAGVSQTPSNKVTEKGKYVELRCDPISGHTALYWYRQSLGQGPEFLIYFQGTGAADDSGLPNDRFFAVRPEGSVSTLKIQRTERGDSAVYLCASSLTAGAGTEAFFGQGTRLTVV.

The CDR3 loop is CASSLAAASTDTQYF. The CDR3 coding sequence is TGCGCCAGCAGCTTGGCTGCGGCCTCCACAGATACGCAGTATTTT. The chain links TRBV5-1 to TRBJ2-3; D call uncertain. CDR1 and CDR2 (germline): SGHRS, YFSETQ. The CDR3 length is 15 residues. V was clipped by 0 bases and J by 2 bases, with 10 bases between them.

The genes are TRBV2 and TRBJ1-5; the D gene is possibly TRBD1 (5 bases). The CDR3 is made up of 19 amino acids. In germline, CDR1 is SNHLY, CDR2 FYNNEI. V was pared by 4 bases and J by 6 bases, with 28 bases between. CDR3 residues: CASSGPRVLIRQGGQPQHF. CDR3 bases: TGTGCCAGCAGTGGCCCCCGCGTATTGATCCGGCAGGGCGGTCAGCCCCAGCATTTT.

The chain couples TRBV11-3 to TRBJ2-1, with 11 bases lining up with TRBD2. The trim removed 4 bases at V and 4 bases at J, leaving 6 bases unmatched. CDR3 length equals 16 residues. The germline CDR1 and CDR2 sequences are SGHNT and YENEEA. The CDR3 coding sequence is TGTGCCAGCAGCTCCAAACTAGCGGGGGTATACAATGAGCAGTTCTTC. It yields the protein CASSSKLAGVYNEQFF.

V usage is TRBV10-3 and J usage is TRBJ2-7, with TRBD1 as a possible D gene (6 bases). Germline values: CDR1 ENHRY, CDR2 SYGVKD. V was clipped by 3 bases and J by 4 bases, with 10 bases between them. This CDR3 region has 13 residues. In DNA, the CDR3 is TGTGCCATCAGTGACGGGACACCGTACGAGCAGTACTTC. Amino acids: CAISDGTPYEQYF.

This clone was seen only a few times. This chain joins TRBV19 and TRBJ1-4; 7 bases map to TRBD1. CDR1 and CDR2 (germline): LNHDA, SQIVND (reference sequence). V trimming: 4 bases; J trimming: 3 bases; junction bases outside the gene matches: 5. There are 15 residues in the CDR3. The CDR3 DNA reads as TGTGCCAGTAGTACAGGGACAGCTTCTAATGAAAAACTGTTTTTT. Translating gives CASSTGTASNEKLFF.

This clone turned up a few times. The rearrangement uses TRBV30 and TRBJ2-1; possibly TRBD2 for D (5 bases). V dropped 8 bases and J dropped 8 bases, with 22 bases sitting between them. Looked up from germline, CDR1 is GTSNPN and CDR2 is SVGIG (reference sequence). This CDR3 is built from 14 residues. The CDR3 region has the DNA TGTGCCCGGGATACCGGGCTGCCCCTAGATGAGCAGTTCTTC. It codes for CARDTGLPLDEQFF.